A single T cell receptor beta chain is shown here with its context. Several immunoSEQ 96-well plates shared each subset's DNA, each plate a replicate. Authors' analysis steps: Because ImmunoSEQ provided only junction sequences with no quality scores, the filtering differed. Method: immunoSEQ multiplex PCR; TCRdb's copy keeps in-frame clones and lacks some. V, J and clone size reflect that table, while D and trimming were determined from the DNA. The data show about 980,000 clones, over 75% seen once. This CDR3 is built from 13 residues. The V end was cut by 3 bases, the J end by 4 bases, with 9 bases between. The germline gives CDR1 KGHSH, CDR2 LQKENI. The sample originates from a study of shared clonotypes between healthy human individuals. Among the donors, all were Caucasian adults who lived in Nashville, Tennessee. Into CD45RA+ naive and CD45RA-negative memory subsets, the CD4+ cells were split.

This chain connects TRBV18 to TRBJ1-2; D is uncertain. Sequencing input: memory CD4+ T cells sorted from blood. Subset specified: CD45RA-negative fraction. The origin of this receptor is a man aged 18 to 29 in good health. The CDR3 DNA reads TGTGCCAGCTCACCCGGAGAATCCTATGGCTACACCTTC. Amino acid sequence: CASSPGESYGYTF.